The rows below give T cell receptor beta chains drawn from one sample of a study of T cell changes during pregnancy in multiple sclerosis. TCRdb's copy holds only in-frame clones and misses some; the assay was immunoSEQ multiplex PCR. The sample carries 35,000 to 50,000 clones, roughly nine tenths recorded once. Sequenced material: CD4+ T cells from peripheral blood mononuclear cells, taken after pregnancy. The receptors stem from a female donor with multiple sclerosis, enrolled in a pregnancy study. The conserved cysteine and the conserved F or W are not part of the CDR3 here. Only part of the rows carry a size: once, few, many, or a class if the clone is expanded.

v_gene: TRBV6-5; abundance: NA; j_gene: TRBJ1-2; CDR3aa: ASRHNGQGAEGYT
v_gene: TRBV10-3; abundance: NA; j_gene: TRBJ1-1; CDR3aa: AIKPGGVMNTEAF
v_gene: TRBV14; abundance: NA; j_gene: TRBJ1-4; CDR3aa: ASSHPHGLPGGKLF
v_gene: TRBV5-1; abundance: NA; j_gene: TRBJ1-2; CDR3aa: ASSLRGDRDYGYT
v_gene: TRBV5-1; abundance: few; j_gene: TRBJ1-1; CDR3aa: ASSLPDMNTEAF
v_gene: TRBV9; abundance: NA; j_gene: TRBJ2-3; CDR3aa: ASSESGRASGTDTQY
v_gene: TRBV29-1; abundance: NA; j_gene: TRBJ2-6; CDR3aa: SVLGGSGANVLT
v_gene: TRBV5-4; abundance: NA; j_gene: TRBJ2-3; CDR3aa: ASRSDTDTDTQY
v_gene: TRBV6-5; abundance: NA; j_gene: TRBJ1-2; CDR3aa: ASSYSEVEGYT
v_gene: TRBV19; abundance: NA; j_gene: TRBJ1-1; CDR3aa: ASSTLGQERNTEAF
v_gene: TRBV18; abundance: NA; j_gene: TRBJ2-7; CDR3aa: ASSPQSYEQY
v_gene: TRBV7-2; abundance: NA; j_gene: TRBJ2-2; CDR3aa: ASSLISGTTFNGELF
v_gene: TRBV2; abundance: NA; j_gene: TRBJ2-2; CDR3aa: ASSQTGSRNTGELF
v_gene: TRBV6-6; abundance: NA; j_gene: TRBJ2-1; CDR3aa: ASSPRAGGYNEQF
v_gene: TRBV19; abundance: once; j_gene: TRBJ2-3; CDR3aa: ASSTLEFGSSSDTQY
v_gene: TRBV7-2; abundance: NA; j_gene: TRBJ1-4; CDR3aa: ASSLGHSATNEKLF
v_gene: TRBV5-1; abundance: NA; j_gene: TRBJ1-5; CDR3aa: ASSLGTSSNQPQH